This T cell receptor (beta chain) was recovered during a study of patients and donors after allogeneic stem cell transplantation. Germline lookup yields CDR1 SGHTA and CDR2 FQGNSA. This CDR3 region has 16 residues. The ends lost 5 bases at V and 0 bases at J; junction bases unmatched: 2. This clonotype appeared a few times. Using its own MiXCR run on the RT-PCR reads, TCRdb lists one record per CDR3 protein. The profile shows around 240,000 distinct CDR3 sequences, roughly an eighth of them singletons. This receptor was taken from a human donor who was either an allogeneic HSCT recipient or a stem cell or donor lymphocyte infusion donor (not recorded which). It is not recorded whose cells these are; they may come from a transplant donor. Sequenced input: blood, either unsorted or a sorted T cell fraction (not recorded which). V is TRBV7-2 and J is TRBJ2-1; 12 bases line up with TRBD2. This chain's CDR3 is CASSTSGGSSYNEQFF. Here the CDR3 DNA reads TGTGCCAGCAGCACTAGCGGGGGGAGCTCCTACAATGAGCAGTTCTTC.